These 20 T cell receptor beta chains originate from one sample sequenced in a study of cytomegalovirus exposure and HLA in healthy donors. Researchers ran the PCR with 60 Vbeta and 13 Jbeta primers. Assay used: immunoSEQ multiplex PCR; TCRdb lists only in-frame clones, some missing. The profile shows about 140,000 clones, around 82% of them singletons. The sample was PBMCs. All receptors come from a man aged 18 to 30 in good health and CMV-seropositive.

This clone has just a few counts. The chain joins TRBV21-1 to TRBJ1-4. TRBV21-1 is described as a pseudogene. This CDR3 spans 19 amino acids. The CDR3 sequence is CASSKRLEGIGSTNEKLFF. DNA of the CDR3: TGTGCCAGCAGCAAACGGTTGGAGGGTATTGGATCAACTAATGAAAAACTGTTTTTT.

The chain couples TRBV4-1 to TRBJ2-7, with 7 bases fitting TRBD1. After removal of 2 bases from V and 2 bases from J, the junction contained 3 bases not matched to a gene. The CDR3 has 14 residues. Per the germline V gene, CDR1 is MGHRA and CDR2 is YSYEKL. The CDR3 nucleotides read TGCGCCAGCAGCCAAACAGGGGCCGCCTACGAGCAGTACTTC. The encoded protein is CASSQTGAAYEQYF.

The rearrangement joins TRBV5-1 to TRBJ2-3, with D possibly TRBD1 on 6 matching bases. The CDR3 runs to 18 residues. V dropped 3 bases and J dropped 0 bases, with 20 bases sitting between them. The germline gives CDR1 SGHRS, CDR2 YFSETQ. In DNA, the CDR3 is TGCGCCAGCAGCTCCCTCAAAGGGGGAGCTCCTAGCACAGATACGCAGTATTTT. This translates into CASSSLKGGAPSTDTQYF.

The J gene is TRBJ2-1, the V gene TRBV6-1; TRBD2 matches at 9 bases. The ends lost 6 bases at V and 10 bases at J; junction bases unmatched: 13. Germline loops: CDR1 MNHNS, CDR2 SASEGT. This CDR3 spans 15 amino acids. The CDR3 region is CASRVTSGAVSEQFF. The CDR3 DNA reads TGTGCCAGCAGAGTGACTAGCGGCGCTGTATCAGAGCAGTTCTTC.

This chain links TRBV4-1 with TRBJ2-5; possible D gene TRBD1, 5 bases. This CDR3 contains 16 residues. CDR1 and CDR2 (germline): MGHRA, YSYEKL. V was pared by 1 base and J by 5 bases, with 17 bases between. Here the CDR3 reads CASSQGGPGIRETQYF. DNA for the CDR3: TGCGCCAGCAGCCAAGGGGGCCCAGGGATTAGGGAGACCCAGTACTTC.

The gene calls are TRBV27 and TRBJ2-7; tentatively, D is TRBD1 (6 bases). In germline, CDR1 is MNHEY, CDR2 SMNVEV (reference sequence). There are 14 residues in the CDR3. The V end was cut by 6 bases, the J end by 6 bases, with 18 bases between. The CDR3 DNA reads as TGTGCCAGCAGCCTCCTGACAGGTTCAGGCGAGCAGTACTTC. This gives the protein CASSLLTGSGEQYF.

The gene calls are TRBV6-1 and TRBJ2-7; 9 bases fit TRBD1. Germline V gene data show CDR1 as MNHNS and CDR2 as SASEGT. The CDR3 extends over 14 amino acids. The trim removed 8 bases at V and 2 bases at J, leaving 7 bases unmatched. The CDR3 sequence is CASYPGQGAYEQYF. CDR3 nucleotide sequence: TGTGCCAGCTACCCGGGACAGGGCGCCTACGAGCAGTACTTC.

This chain connects TRBV5-1 to TRBJ2-4; perhaps TRBD2 as D (5 bases). Germline lookup yields CDR1 SGHRS and CDR2 YFSETQ. CDR3 length: 14 residues. Deletions cut 1 base from V and 1 base from J, with 6 bases between. This CDR3 is CASSLSGAKNIQYF. The CDR3 bases are TGCGCCAGCAGCTTGAGCGGTGCCAAAAACATTCAGTACTTC.

The chain couples TRBV27 to TRBJ2-7; 7 bases line up with TRBD1. The junction had 9 bases not matched to a gene; V was cut back by 6 bases and J by 7 bases. Germline values: CDR1 MNHEY, CDR2 SMNVEV (reference sequence). The CDR3 is made up of 13 amino acids. This CDR3 is CASRRQGSGEQYF. In nucleotides, the CDR3 is TGTGCCAGCAGGAGACAGGGTTCTGGGGAGCAGTACTTC.

V is TRBV7-9 and J is TRBJ2-7; perhaps TRBD1 as D (5 bases). The germline gives CDR1 SEHNR, CDR2 FQNEAQ (reference sequence). The CDR3 runs to 13 residues. V was shortened by 5 bases and J by 2 bases, with 10 bases between the two germline ends. The CDR3 sequence: CASSPPGTYEQYF. CDR3 coding DNA: TGTGCCAGCAGCCCCCCAGGGACCTACGAGCAGTACTTC.

This chain links TRBV28 with TRBJ2-7, with a possible D match to TRBD1 (5 bases). CDR3 length equals 12 residues. V was cut by 7 bases and J by 4 bases, with 11 bases left in between. Germline CDR1 reads MDHEN; CDR2 reads SYDVKM. In DNA form, the CDR3 reads TGTGCCAGCACCGCCCAGGGATACGAGCAGTACTTC. The encoded protein is CASTAQGYEQYF.

The chain recombines TRBV5-6 with TRBJ2-7; 9 bases are a match to TRBD1. Germline CDR1 reads SGHDT; CDR2 reads YYEEEE. J gave up 4 bases and V 6 bases, and 8 bases lay outside the gene matches. This CDR3 comprises 14 residues. The CDR3 loop is CASTPGTGTYEQYF. The CDR3 nucleotides read TGTGCCAGCACCCCAGGGACAGGGACGTACGAGCAGTACTTC.

The chain links TRBV27 to TRBJ2-2; 8 nucleotides match TRBD2. Germline V lookup: CDR1 MNHEY, CDR2 SMNVEV (reference sequence). The CDR3 consists of 15 residues. After removal of 5 bases from V and 1 base from J, the junction contained 3 bases not matched to a gene. As DNA, the CDR3 is TGTGCCAGCAGTCCTCGGGAGGGGAACACCGGGGAGCTGTTTTTT. Translation gives CASSPREGNTGELFF.

This chain links TRBV12-5 with TRBJ2-5; D remains ambiguous. CDR1 and CDR2 (germline): LGHNT, FRNRAP. V lost 5 bases, J lost 4 bases, and 17 bases lay in between. The CDR3 consists of 15 residues. CDR3 in amino acids: CASGIRHKAGETQYF. The CDR3, as DNA: TGTGCTAGTGGTATACGACACAAAGCAGGAGAGACCCAGTACTTC.

V and J are TRBV9 and TRBJ1-4, with D possibly being TRBD1 (6 bases). Trimming pared 4 bases from V and 7 bases from J, leaving 11 bases between. The CDR3 extends over 13 amino acids. CDR1 is SGDLS, CDR2 YYNGEE, per germline. The CDR3 bases are TGTGCCAGCAGCCCGCAGGGGAGTGAAAAACTGTTTTTT. Translated: CASSPQGSEKLFF.

The chain uses TRBV29-1 and TRBJ2-7; TRBD1 matches 9 bases. J was trimmed by 2 bases and V by 8 bases; bases with no gene match: 4. Germline CDR1 SQVTM, CDR2 ANQGSEA. The CDR3 contains 12 residues. The CDR3 here is CSTRDRAYEQYF. The CDR3 DNA reads TGCAGCACCCGGGACAGGGCCTACGAGCAGTACTTC.

This clone was observed once. V is TRBV4-1 and J is TRBJ2-1, with 9 bases lining up with TRBD1. The J segment lost 0 bases and the V segment lost 6 bases, leaving 6 bases of the junction unmatched. The CDR3 runs 16 residues. The V gene's germline CDR1 is MGHRA and CDR2 YSYEKL. Written as DNA, the CDR3 is TGCGCCAGCAGTCGGACAGGGGCAAGCTCCTACAATGAGCAGTTCTTC. Its protein product is CASSRTGASSYNEQFF.

The chain has TRBV29-1 and TRBJ2-1, with D hard to call. The germline V gene has CDR1 SQVTM and CDR2 ANQGSEA. The V end was cut by 1 base, the J end by 6 bases, with 10 bases between. The CDR3 loop spans 13 amino acids. The CDR3 nucleotides are TGCAGCGTTGAAGGCAGGCTCTTCAATGAGCAGTTCTTC. Amino acid sequence: CSVEGRLFNEQFF.

The V call is TRBV6-6, the J call TRBJ2-2, with 9 positions matching TRBD2. The CDR3 is 15 amino acids. The germline V gene has CDR1 MNHNY and CDR2 SVGAGI (reference sequence). V trimming: 5 bases; J trimming: 1 base; junction bases outside the gene matches: 2. CDR3 residues: CASSRLAVNTGELFF. Here the CDR3 DNA reads TGTGCCAGCAGTCGACTAGCGGTGAACACCGGGGAGCTGTTTTTT.

Concerning this clone itself: Distinct nucleotide sequences in the sample also encode this CDR3. The chain employs TRBV2 and TRBJ1-5, with TRBD1 as a possible D gene (6 bases). The V end lost 4 bases, the J end lost 0 bases, and 10 bases lay between the germline ends. The CDR3 has 15 amino acids. The germline V gene encodes CDR1 SNHLY and CDR2 FYNNEI. The CDR3 loop is CASSAPGVSNQPQHF. CDR3 coding DNA: TGTGCCAGCAGTGCACCAGGGGTTAGCAATCAGCCCCAGCATTTT.